Listed here are 22 T cell receptor beta chains from one sample, sequenced in a study of blood T cell repertoires in COVID-19 (dated by TCRdb to about 2020). Receptor amplification or capture employed the immunoSEQ multiplex PCR assay. In its TCRdb copy, this immuneACCESS table keeps in-frame sequences only and misses some clones. Where compared with another copy, unresolved V genes explain less than half of these, and the others have no known cause. The sample has about 140,000 clones on record, 60% to 85% of them singletons. Approximately 16% of the sample is held by the ten biggest clonotypes. Sequenced sample: peripheral blood. Every receptor here comes from a man aged 45-60 years with acute or convalescent COVID-19.

This chain links TRBV12-3 or TRBV12-4 with TRBJ1-3, with D possibly matching TRBD1 (5 bases). Trimming stripped 2 bases from V and 11 bases from J, with 10 bases between. The CDR3 is made up of 12 amino acids. CDR3 DNA: TGTGCCAGCAGTTTAAACACAGGACCCATATATTTT. This sequence encodes CASSLNTGPIYF.

The rearrangement uses TRBV9 and TRBJ1-5; no clear D. Per the germline V gene, CDR1 is SGDLS and CDR2 is YYNGEE. V lost 4 bases and J lost 2, with 13 bases in between. The CDR3 covers 15 residues. CDR3 loop: CASSNPRGRNQPQHF. Written as DNA, the CDR3 is TGTGCCAGCAGCAACCCTCGGGGTCGCAATCAGCCCCAGCATTTT.

The J gene is TRBJ2-1, the V gene TRBV5-1, with TRBD2 identical over 11 bases. This CDR3 has 16 amino acids. Germline trimming cut 4 bases from V and 5 bases from J; bases unmatched to any gene: 8. Germline V CDR1 and CDR2: SGHRS, YFSETQ. The CDR3 is CASSPLAGGANNEQFF. For the CDR3, the DNA is TGCGCCAGCAGCCCGTTAGCGGGGGGGGCTAACAATGAGCAGTTCTTC. The full variable domain, rest sourced from reference TRBV5-1 and TRBJ2-1, is KAGVTQTPRYLIKTRGQQVTLSCSPISGHRSVSWYQQTPGQGLQFLFEYFSETQRNKGNFPGRFSGRQFSNSRSEMNVSTLELGDSALYLCASSPLAGGANNEQFFGPGTRLTVL.

The chain uses TRBV19 and TRBJ2-3; perhaps TRBD1 as D (6 bases). The V end lost 6 bases, the J end lost 4 bases, and 11 bases lay between the germline ends. Per germline, CDR1 LNHDA and CDR2 SQIVND (reference sequence). The CDR3 consists of 13 residues. The CDR3 region is CASRKQGPDTQYF. The CDR3 DNA reads TGTGCCAGTAGGAAACAGGGACCAGATACGCAGTATTTT.

V usage is TRBV3-1 (or the pseudogene TRBV3-2) and J usage is TRBJ1-3; D unresolved. The CDR3 has 13 residues. V lost 4 bases and J lost 2, with 6 bases in between. Germline V gives CDR1 LGHDT, CDR2 YNNKEL (reference sequence). The CDR3: CASSLQTGNTIYF. For the CDR3, the DNA is TGTGCCAGCAGCCTTCAGACTGGAAACACCATATATTTT.

V usage is TRBV10-3 and J usage is TRBJ1-2; 8 bases map to TRBD1. From germline, CDR1 is ENHRY and CDR2 SYGVKD. The length of the CDR3 is 14 residues. The J segment lost 3 bases and the V segment lost 3 bases, leaving 3 bases of the junction unmatched. CDR3 nucleotides: TGTGCCATCAGTGAACAGGGGGGGGACTATGGCTACACCTTC. As protein: CAISEQGGDYGYTF.

This chain joins TRBV5-1 and TRBJ2-2, with D possibly being TRBD2 (6 bases). Germline values: CDR1 SGHRS, CDR2 YFSETQ. Trimming took off 6 bases at V and 2 bases at J, with 11 bases between the two ends. CDR3 length: 14 residues. CDR3 nucleotides: TGCGCCAGCATAGGCGGGGTTAACACCGGGGAGCTGTTTTTT. Its protein is CASIGGVNTGELFF.

The chain joins TRBV5-6 to TRBJ2-1; TRBD2 agrees at 9 bases. With 4 bases clipped from V and 8 bases from J, the junction kept 13 bases outside the gene matches. The CDR3 spans 16 residues. CDR1 and CDR2 (germline): SGHDT, YYEEEE. CDR3 in DNA: TGTGCCAGCAGCCCCGACGGGGCTAGCGGGGAAGATGAGCAGTTCTTC. Its translation: CASSPDGASGEDEQFF. The full variable domain, completed using reference TRBV5-6 and TRBJ2-1, is DAGVTQSPTHLIKTRGQQVTLRCSPKSGHDTVSWYQQALGQGPQFIFQYYEEEERQRGNFPDRFSGHQFPNYSSELNVNALLLGDSALYLCASSPDGASGEDEQFFGPGTRLTVL.

The chain joins TRBV6-5 to TRBJ1-6; 9 positions agree with TRBD1. Germline CDR1 and CDR2: MNHEY and SVGAGI. The ends lost 8 bases at V and 8 bases at J; junction bases unmatched: 7. The CDR3 covers 14 residues. The CDR3 bases are TGTGCCAGCGACAGGACAGGGGCGGATTCACCCCTCCACTTT. Protein sequence: CASDRTGADSPLHF.

This clone was picked up one time. The chain combines TRBV10-1 with TRBJ2-1; 7 nucleotides agree with TRBD1. Germline CDR1 is WNHNN and CDR2 is SYGVQD (reference sequence). The CDR3 length is 14 residues. V lost 7 bases, J lost 8 bases, and 11 bases stayed unmatched. CDR3 region: CASKGTVAGHEQFF. CDR3 sequence (DNA): TGCGCCAGCAAGGGGACAGTCGCGGGCCATGAGCAGTTCTTC.

In its sample, this clone was seen once. V gene TRBV3-1 (or the pseudogene TRBV3-2) combines with J gene TRBJ1-4; D is perhaps TRBD1 (6 bases). The CDR3 is made up of 14 amino acids. The germline CDR1 and CDR2 sequences are LGHDT and YNNKEL (reference sequence). V shed 4 bases and J shed 7 bases, with 13 bases lying between them. In DNA form, the CDR3 reads TGTGCCAGCAGCCCTCGGGCAGGGGTTGAAAAACTGTTTTTT. Translated, it gives CASSPRAGVEKLFF.

V is TRBV19 and J is TRBJ1-5, with TRBD1 matching over 7 bases. CDR3 size: 15 residues. V was pared by 4 bases and J by 5 bases, with 8 bases of the junction left unmatched. Germline CDR1 and CDR2: LNHDA and SQIVND (reference sequence). The CDR3 loop is CASSTGGSPHQPQHF. CDR3 DNA: TGTGCCAGTAGTACAGGGGGAAGTCCCCATCAGCCCCAGCATTTT.

The chain links TRBV11-2 to TRBJ2-2, with TRBD2 matching 10 bases. This CDR3 is 17 amino acids long. From germline, CDR1 is SGHAT and CDR2 FQNNGV. Germline trimming cut 4 bases from V and 8 bases from J; bases unmatched to any gene: 13. The CDR3: CASSSQKSSGGTGELFF. The CDR3 DNA reads TGTGCCAGCAGCTCCCAGAAGTCTAGCGGGGGTACTGGGGAGCTGTTTTTT.

This clone showed up just a few times. The chain combines TRBV9 with TRBJ1-1; D is perhaps TRBD1 (6 bases). V was cut by 3 bases and J by 2 bases, with 11 bases left in between. The CDR3 contains 14 residues. Germline assignment: CDR1 SGDLS and CDR2 YYNGEE. The CDR3 sequence: CASSAIQGNTEAFF. The CDR3 region has the DNA TGTGCCAGCAGCGCTATACAGGGAAACACTGAAGCTTTCTTT.

This chain uses TRBV28 with TRBJ2-7; 15 nucleotides agree with TRBD2. The CDR3 runs 19 residues. CDR1 is MDHEN, CDR2 SYDVKM, per germline. Trimming at V came to 6 bases and at J to 2 bases, leaving 14 bases not matched to a gene. The CDR3 reads CASSSPFSGLAGGPYEQYV. CDR3 nucleotides: TGTGCCAGCAGCTCGCCCTTCTCGGGACTAGCGGGGGGACCCTACGAGCAGTACGTC.

The V call is TRBV3-1 (or the pseudogene TRBV3-2), the J call TRBJ1-1; D perhaps matches TRBD1 (5 bases). Germline-derived CDR1 and CDR2 are LGHDT and YNNKEL (reference sequence). This CDR3 is built from 15 residues. Trimming left V 0 bases short and J 5 bases short, with 13 bases between. CDR3 DNA sequence: TGTGCCAGCAGCCAAGACGGAGGGAGGGGAACTGAAGCTTTCTTT. Encoded protein: CASSQDGGRGTEAFF.

The table lists this clone with a count of one. The chain is built from TRBV30 and TRBJ2-5; 7 positions match TRBD2. V was clipped by 5 bases and J by 5 bases; unmatched bases: 5. Germline CDR1 reads GTSNPN; CDR2 reads SVGIG (reference sequence). This CDR3 is built from 12 residues. As DNA, the CDR3 is TGTGCCTGGTCGACTAGCTCCGAGACCCAGTACTTC. This translates into CAWSTSSETQYF.

CDR3 coding DNA: TGTGCCAGCAGAGCACCGGGACAGGGGTCCTACGAGCAGTACGTC. Translating gives CASRAPGQGSYEQYV. The rearrangement links TRBV2 to TRBJ2-7, with TRBD1 matching over 10 bases. Germline lookup yields CDR1 SNHLY and CDR2 FYNNEI. The CDR3 is 15 amino acids. The ends lost 6 bases at V and 1 base at J; junction bases unmatched: 6.

V gene TRBV24-1 combines with J gene TRBJ2-1, with D perhaps matching TRBD1 (7 bases). Deletions cut 6 bases from V and 6 bases from J, with 23 bases between. This CDR3 comprises 17 residues. Germline V gene sequence: CDR1 KGHDR, CDR2 SFDVKD. CDR3 in amino acids: CATSTPPEGRGVNEQFF. CDR3 in DNA: TGTGCCACCAGTACCCCACCGGAGGGCAGGGGGGTCAATGAGCAGTTCTTC.

The V and J genes are TRBV11-2 and TRBJ1-2; TRBD1 is a possible D gene (5 bases). The CDR3 is made up of 13 amino acids. CDR1 is SGHAT and CDR2 is FQNNGV in the germline V gene. V was pared by 4 bases and J by 8 bases, with 14 bases between. CDR3 sequence (DNA): TGTGCCAGCAGCTACGACAGTGCAGGAGGCTACACCTTC. Translated: CASSYDSAGGYTF.

The chain employs TRBV29-1 and TRBJ1-1, with 9 bases aligning to TRBD1. The CDR3 is 11 amino acids. The germline CDR1 and CDR2 sequences are SQVTM and ANQGSEA. V was pared by 7 bases and J by 9 bases, with 6 bases of the junction left unmatched. For the CDR3, the DNA is TGCAGCGAAACAGGGGGCGGCCAAGCTTTCTTT. Translated, it gives CSETGGGQAFF.

The rearrangement links TRBV14 to TRBJ2-4; 9 bases are a match to TRBD2. Germline CDR1 is SGHDN and CDR2 is FVKESK. The CDR3 sequence is 14 residues long. V lost 2 bases and J lost 14; bases outside the gene matches: 10. The CDR3 DNA sequence: TGTGCCAGCAGCCAATTCGTCAGCGGGGGGTCGGAGTACTTC. It translates to CASSQFVSGGSEYF.